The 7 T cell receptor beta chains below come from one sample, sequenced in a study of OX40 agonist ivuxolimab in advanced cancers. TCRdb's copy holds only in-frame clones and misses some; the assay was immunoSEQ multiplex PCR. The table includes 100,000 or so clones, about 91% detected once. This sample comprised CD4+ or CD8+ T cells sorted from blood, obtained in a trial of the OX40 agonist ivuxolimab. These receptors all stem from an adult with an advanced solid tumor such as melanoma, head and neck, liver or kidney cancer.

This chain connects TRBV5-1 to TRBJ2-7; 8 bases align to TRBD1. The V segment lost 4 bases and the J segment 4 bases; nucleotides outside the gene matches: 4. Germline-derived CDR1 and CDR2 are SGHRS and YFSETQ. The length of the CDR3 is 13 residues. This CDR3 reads CASSLDRAYEQYF. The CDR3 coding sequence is TGCGCCAGCAGCCTGGACAGGGCTTACGAGCAGTACTTC. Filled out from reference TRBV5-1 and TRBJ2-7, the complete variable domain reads KAGVTQTPRYLIKTRGQQVTLSCSPISGHRSVSWYQQTPGQGLQFLFEYFSETQRNKGNFPGRFSGRQFSNSRSEMNVSTLELGDSALYLCASSLDRAYEQYFGPGTRLTVT.

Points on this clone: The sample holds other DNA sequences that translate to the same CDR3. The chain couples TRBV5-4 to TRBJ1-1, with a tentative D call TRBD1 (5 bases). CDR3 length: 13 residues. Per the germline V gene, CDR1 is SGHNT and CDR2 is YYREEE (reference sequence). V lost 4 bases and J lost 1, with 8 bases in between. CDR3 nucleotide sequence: TGTGCCAGCAGCCTGCAGGGGAACACTGAAGCTTTCTTT. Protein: CASSLQGNTEAFF.

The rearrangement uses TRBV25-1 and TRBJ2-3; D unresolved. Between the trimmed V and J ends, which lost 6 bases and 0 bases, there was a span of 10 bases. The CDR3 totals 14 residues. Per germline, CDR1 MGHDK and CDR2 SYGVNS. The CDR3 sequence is CASSQQSSTDTQYF. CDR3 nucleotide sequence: TGTGCCAGCAGCCAGCAATCTAGCACAGATACGCAGTATTTT.

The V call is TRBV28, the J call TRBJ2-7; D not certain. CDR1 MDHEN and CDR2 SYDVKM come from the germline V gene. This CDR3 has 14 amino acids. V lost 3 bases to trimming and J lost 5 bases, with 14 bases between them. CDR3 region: CASSLWQESHEQYF. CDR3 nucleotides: TGTGCCAGCAGTTTGTGGCAGGAATCCCACGAGCAGTACTTC.

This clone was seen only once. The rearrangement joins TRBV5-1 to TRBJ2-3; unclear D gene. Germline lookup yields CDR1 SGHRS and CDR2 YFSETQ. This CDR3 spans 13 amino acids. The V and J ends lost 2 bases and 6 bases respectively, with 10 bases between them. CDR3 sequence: CASSFGVTDTQYF. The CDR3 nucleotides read TGCGCCAGCAGCTTCGGCGTTACGGATACGCAGTATTTT.

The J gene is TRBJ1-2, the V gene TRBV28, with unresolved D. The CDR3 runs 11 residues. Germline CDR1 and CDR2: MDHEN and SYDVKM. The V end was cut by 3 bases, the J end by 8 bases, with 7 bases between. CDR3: CASSFLWGYTF. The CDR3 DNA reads TGTGCCAGCAGTTTCCTATGGGGCTACACCTTC.

The CDR3 loop is CASSVVSSGNEQFF. The DNA for the CDR3 is TGTGCCAGCAGCGTAGTATCCAGCGGCAATGAGCAGTTCTTC. The V gene is TRBV9, the J gene TRBJ2-1; D is possibly TRBD2 (5 bases). The germline V gene has CDR1 SGDLS and CDR2 YYNGEE. V was shortened by 0 bases and J by 6 bases, with 10 bases between the two germline ends. The CDR3 has 14 residues.